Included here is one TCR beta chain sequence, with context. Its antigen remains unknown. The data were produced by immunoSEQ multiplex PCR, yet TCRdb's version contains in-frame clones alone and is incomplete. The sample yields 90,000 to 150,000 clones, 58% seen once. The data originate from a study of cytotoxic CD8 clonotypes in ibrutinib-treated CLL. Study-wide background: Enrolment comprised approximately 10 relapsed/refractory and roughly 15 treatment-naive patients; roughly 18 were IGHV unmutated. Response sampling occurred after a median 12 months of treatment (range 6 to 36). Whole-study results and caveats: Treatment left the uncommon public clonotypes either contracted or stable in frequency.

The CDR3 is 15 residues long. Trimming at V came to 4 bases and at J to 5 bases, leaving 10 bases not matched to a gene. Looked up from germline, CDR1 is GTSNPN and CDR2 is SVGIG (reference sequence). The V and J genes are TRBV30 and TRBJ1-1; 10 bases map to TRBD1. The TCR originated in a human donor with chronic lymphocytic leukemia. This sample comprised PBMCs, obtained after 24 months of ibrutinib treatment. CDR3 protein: CAWTYQGQGGTEAFF. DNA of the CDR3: TGTGCCTGGACCTATCAAGGACAGGGGGGGACTGAAGCTTTCTTT. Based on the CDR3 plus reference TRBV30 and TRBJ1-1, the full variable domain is SQTIHQWPATLVQPVGSPLSLECTVEGTSNPNLYWYRQAAGRGLQLLFYSVGIGQISSEVPQNLSASRPQDRQFILSSKKLLLSDSGFYLCAWTYQGQGGTEAFFGQGTRLTVV.